The clone carrying this T cell receptor (beta chain) was seen ten or more times. The antigen is unknown. Germline-derived CDR1 and CDR2 are GTSNPN and SVGIG (reference sequence). The CDR3 extends over 16 amino acids. V was trimmed by 0 bases and J by 2 bases, leaving 16 bases between them. The sample originates from a study of T cells in Graves' hyperthyroidism and ophthalmopathy. Study observations and caveats: Researchers found most expanded thyroid clonotypes above 0.001 in blood as well. A model of 13 V-J pairs discriminated ophthalmopathy from stable hyperthyroidism.

From RNA transcripts, TCR beta CDR3 regions were amplified. TCR CDR3 underwent first-round RT-PCR with the HTBI primer set. TCRdb re-called the multiplex PCR reads with MiXCR, one entry per CDR3 protein. Of roughly 600,000 distinct CDR3 sequences in the sample, more than 14% were seen once. The diagnoses drew upon clinical symptoms, serum thyroxine and TRAb, thyroid ultrasound and orbital computed tomography. The PBMCs were taken from roughly 9.3 ml of fresh peripheral blood. The chain has TRBV30 and TRBJ2-5, with D perhaps matching TRBD1 or TRBD2 (5 bases each). The receptor's source is a woman between 50 and 59 years old with Graves' ophthalmopathy. Sequenced material: blood. This CDR3 is CAWSVATGWGQETQYF. CDR3 in DNA: TGTGCCTGGAGTGTAGCGACCGGTTGGGGGCAAGAGACCCAGTACTTC. The full variable domain, in which reference TRBV30 and TRBJ2-5 provide the parts outside the CDR3, is SQTIHQWPATLVQPVGSPLSLECTVEGTSNPNLYWYRQAAGRGLQLLFYSVGIGQISSEVPQNLSASRPQDRQFILSSKKLLLSDSGFYLCAWSVATGWGQETQYFGPGTRLLVL.